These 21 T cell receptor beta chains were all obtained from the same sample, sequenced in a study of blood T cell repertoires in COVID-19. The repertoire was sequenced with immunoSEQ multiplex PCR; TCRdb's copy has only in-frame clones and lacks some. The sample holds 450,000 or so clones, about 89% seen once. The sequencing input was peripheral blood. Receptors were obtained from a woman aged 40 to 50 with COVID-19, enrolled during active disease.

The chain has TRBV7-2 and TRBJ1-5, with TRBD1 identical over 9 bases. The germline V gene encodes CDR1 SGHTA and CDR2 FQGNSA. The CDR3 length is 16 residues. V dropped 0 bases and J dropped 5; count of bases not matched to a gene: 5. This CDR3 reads CASSLASGQGHQPQHF. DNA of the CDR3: TGTGCCAGCAGCTTAGCTTCGGGACAGGGTCATCAGCCCCAGCATTTT.

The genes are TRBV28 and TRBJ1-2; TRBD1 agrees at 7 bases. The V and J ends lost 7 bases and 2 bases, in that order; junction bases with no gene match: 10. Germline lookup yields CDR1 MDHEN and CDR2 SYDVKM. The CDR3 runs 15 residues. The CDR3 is CASTRDRQFNYGYTF. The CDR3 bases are TGTGCCAGCACTAGGGACAGACAATTCAACTATGGCTACACCTTC.

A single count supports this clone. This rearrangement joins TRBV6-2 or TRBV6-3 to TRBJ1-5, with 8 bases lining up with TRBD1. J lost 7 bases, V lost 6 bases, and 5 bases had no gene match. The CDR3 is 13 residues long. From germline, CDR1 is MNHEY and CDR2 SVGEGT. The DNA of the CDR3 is TGTGCCAGCAGCCTGGACAGGGCCCAGCCCCAGCATTTT. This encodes CASSLDRAQPQHF.

The CDR3 DNA follows: TGTGCCAGCAGTCCCGGGGTGGTAAGCTATGGCTACACCTTC. As protein: CASSPGVVSYGYTF. The chain has TRBV2 and TRBJ1-2; D uncertain. Germline CDR1 SNHLY, CDR2 FYNNEI. The CDR3 contains 14 residues. The V gene lost 5 bases and the J gene lost 4 bases, with 14 bases spanning the gap.

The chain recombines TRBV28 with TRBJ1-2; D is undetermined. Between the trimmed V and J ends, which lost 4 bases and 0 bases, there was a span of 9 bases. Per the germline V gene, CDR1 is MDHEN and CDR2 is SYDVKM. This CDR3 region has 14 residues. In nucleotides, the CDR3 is TGTGCCAGCAGTTGGAGTAGAGCTAACTATGGCTACACCTTC. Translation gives CASSWSRANYGYTF.

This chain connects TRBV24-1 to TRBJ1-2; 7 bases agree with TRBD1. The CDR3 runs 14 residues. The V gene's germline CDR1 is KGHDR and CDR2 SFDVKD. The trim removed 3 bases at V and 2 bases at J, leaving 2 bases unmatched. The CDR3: CATSDGTENYGYTF. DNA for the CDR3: TGTGCCACCAGTGATGGGACAGAAAACTATGGCTACACCTTC.

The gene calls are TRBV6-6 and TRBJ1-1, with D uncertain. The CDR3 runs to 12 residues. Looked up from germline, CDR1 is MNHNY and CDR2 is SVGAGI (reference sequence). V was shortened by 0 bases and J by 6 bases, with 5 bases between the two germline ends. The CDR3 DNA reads TGTGCCAGCAGTTACTCGTATCCTGAAGCTTTCTTT. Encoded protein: CASSYSYPEAFF.

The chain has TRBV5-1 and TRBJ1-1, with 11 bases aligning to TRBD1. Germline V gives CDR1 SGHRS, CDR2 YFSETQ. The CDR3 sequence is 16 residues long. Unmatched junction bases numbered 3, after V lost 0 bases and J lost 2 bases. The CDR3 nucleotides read TGCGCCAGCAGCTTGGATGGACAGGGGGCCAACACTGAAGCTTTCTTT. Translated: CASSLDGQGANTEAFF.

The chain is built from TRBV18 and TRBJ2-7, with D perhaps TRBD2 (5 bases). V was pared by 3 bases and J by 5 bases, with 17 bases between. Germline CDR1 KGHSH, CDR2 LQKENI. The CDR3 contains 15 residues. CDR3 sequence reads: CASSPGAGGQDEQYF. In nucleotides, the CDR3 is TGTGCCAGCTCACCCGGCGCGGGCGGTCAGGACGAGCAGTACTTC.

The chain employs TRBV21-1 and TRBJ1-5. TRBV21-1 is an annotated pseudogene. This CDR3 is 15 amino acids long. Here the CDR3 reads CASSTSGGGNQPQHF. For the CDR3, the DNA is TGTGCCAGCAGCACCAGCGGGGGGGGTAATCAGCCCCAGCATTTT.

The CDR3 sequence is CASSIPGNYEQYF. The CDR3 DNA sequence: TGTGCCAGCAGTATACCGGGTAACTACGAGCAGTACTTC. V and J are TRBV28 and TRBJ2-7, with D unclear. The germline gives CDR1 MDHEN, CDR2 SYDVKM. CDR3 length equals 13 residues. The V end was cut by 5 bases, the J end by 3 bases, with 11 bases between.

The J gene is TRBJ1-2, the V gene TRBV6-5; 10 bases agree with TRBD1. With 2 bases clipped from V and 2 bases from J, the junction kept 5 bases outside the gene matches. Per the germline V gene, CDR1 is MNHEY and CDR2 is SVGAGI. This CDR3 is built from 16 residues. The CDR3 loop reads CASSYPPGQGNYGYTF. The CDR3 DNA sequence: TGTGCCAGCAGTTACCCTCCGGGACAGGGGAACTATGGCTACACCTTC.

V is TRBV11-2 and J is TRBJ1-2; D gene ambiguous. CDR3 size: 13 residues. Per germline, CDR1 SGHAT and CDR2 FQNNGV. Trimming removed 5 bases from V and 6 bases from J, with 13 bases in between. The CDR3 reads CASSGVREDGYTF. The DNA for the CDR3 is TGTGCCAGCAGCGGAGTACGTGAGGATGGCTACACCTTC.

CDR3 protein: CASSSGTGLGEKLFF. The CDR3 DNA reads TGTGCCAGCAGTTCCGGGACAGGTTTAGGGGAAAAACTGTTTTTT. The rearrangement uses TRBV28 and TRBJ1-4, with 8 bases fitting TRBD1. With 4 bases clipped from V and 8 bases from J, the junction kept 9 bases outside the gene matches. CDR1 is MDHEN, CDR2 SYDVKM, per germline. This CDR3 has 15 amino acids.

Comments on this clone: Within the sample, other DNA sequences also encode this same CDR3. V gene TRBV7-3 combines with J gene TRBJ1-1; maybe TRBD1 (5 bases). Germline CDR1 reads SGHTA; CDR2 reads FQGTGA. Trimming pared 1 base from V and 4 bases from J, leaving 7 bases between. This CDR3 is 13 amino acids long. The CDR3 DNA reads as TGTGCCAGCAGCTTAAAAAGGGGCACTGAAGCTTTCTTT. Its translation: CASSLKRGTEAFF.

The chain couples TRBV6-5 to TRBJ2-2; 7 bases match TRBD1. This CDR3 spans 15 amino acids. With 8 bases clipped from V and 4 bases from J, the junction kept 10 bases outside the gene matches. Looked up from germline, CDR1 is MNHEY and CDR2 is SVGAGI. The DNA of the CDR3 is TGTGCCAGCTATGAACAGGGGCGCGTCACCGGGGAGCTGTTTTTT. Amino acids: CASYEQGRVTGELFF.

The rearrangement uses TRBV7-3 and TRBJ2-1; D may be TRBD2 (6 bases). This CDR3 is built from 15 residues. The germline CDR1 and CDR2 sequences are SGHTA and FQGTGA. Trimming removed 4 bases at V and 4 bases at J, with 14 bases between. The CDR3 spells CASSSTAGFYNEQFF. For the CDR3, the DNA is TGTGCCAGCAGCTCGACCGCGGGGTTTTACAATGAGCAGTTCTTC. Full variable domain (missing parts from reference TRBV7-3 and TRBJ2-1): GAGVSQTPSNKVTEKGKYVELRCDPISGHTALYWYRQSLGQGPEFLIYFQGTGAADDSGLPNDRFFAVRPEGSVSTLKIQRTERGDSAVYLCASSSTAGFYNEQFFGPGTRLTVL.

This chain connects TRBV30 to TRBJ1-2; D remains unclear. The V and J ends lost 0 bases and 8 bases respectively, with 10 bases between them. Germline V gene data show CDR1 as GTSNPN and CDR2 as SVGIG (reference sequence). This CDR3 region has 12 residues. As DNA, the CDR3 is TGTGCCTGGAGTGTACACGGAGGCGGCTACACCTTC. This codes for CAWSVHGGGYTF.

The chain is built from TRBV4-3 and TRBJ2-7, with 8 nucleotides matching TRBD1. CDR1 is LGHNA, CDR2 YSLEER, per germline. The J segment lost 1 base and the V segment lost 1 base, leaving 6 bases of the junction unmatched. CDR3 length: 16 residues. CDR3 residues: CASSQAGGPTSYEQYF. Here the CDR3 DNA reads TGCGCCAGCAGCCAAGCAGGGGGCCCAACATCCTACGAGCAGTACTTC.

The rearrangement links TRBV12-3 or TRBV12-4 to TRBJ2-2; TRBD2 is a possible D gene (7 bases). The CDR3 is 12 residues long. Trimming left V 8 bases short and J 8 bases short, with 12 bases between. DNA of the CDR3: TGTGCCAGCTATCGGGGGGCTGGGGAGCTGTTTTTT. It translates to CASYRGAGELFF.

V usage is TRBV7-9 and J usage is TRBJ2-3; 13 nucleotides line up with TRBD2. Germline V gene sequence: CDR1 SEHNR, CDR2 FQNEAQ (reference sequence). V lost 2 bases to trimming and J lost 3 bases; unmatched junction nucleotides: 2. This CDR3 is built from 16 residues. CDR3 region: CASSLTSGRGTDTQYF. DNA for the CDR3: TGTGCCAGCAGCTTAACTAGCGGGAGGGGTACAGATACGCAGTATTTT.